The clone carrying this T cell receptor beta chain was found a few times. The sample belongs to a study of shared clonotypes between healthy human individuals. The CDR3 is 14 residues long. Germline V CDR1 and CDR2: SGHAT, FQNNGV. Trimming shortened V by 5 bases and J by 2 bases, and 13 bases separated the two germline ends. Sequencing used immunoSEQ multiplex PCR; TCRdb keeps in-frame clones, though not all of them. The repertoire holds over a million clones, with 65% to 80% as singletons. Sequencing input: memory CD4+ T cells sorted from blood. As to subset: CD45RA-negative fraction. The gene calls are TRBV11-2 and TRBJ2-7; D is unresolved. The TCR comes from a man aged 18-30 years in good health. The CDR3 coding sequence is TGTGCCAGCAGCCCCGGTGAAGTTCCCTACGAGCAGTACTTC. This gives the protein CASSPGEVPYEQYF.